This T cell receptor (beta chain) was observed in a study of blood T cell repertoires in COVID-19. Using immunoSEQ multiplex PCR, the repertoire was profiled, and TCRdb retains in-frame clones only, with some absent. The table lists approximately 170,000 clones, 88% of them singletons. Germline CDR1 and CDR2: MNHEY and SVGAGI. Deletions cut 4 bases from V and 2 bases from J, with 16 bases between. The CDR3 totals 16 residues. V is TRBV6-5 and J is TRBJ2-3; maybe TRBD2 (6 bases). The specimen was peripheral blood. The TCR sequence derives from a man aged 50-60 years who had recovered from COVID-19. Here the CDR3 reads CASSSTGSGYTDTQYF. The CDR3, as DNA: TGTGCCAGCAGTTCAACCGGGAGCGGCTACACAGATACGCAGTATTTT.